This T cell receptor (beta chain) comes out of a study of cytomegalovirus exposure and HLA in healthy donors. Study-wide context: Unique TCRs from HLA-typed donors, some 85 million of them, were held in an early data release. Study-wide points: 150 or so TCR beta chains were listed as cytomegalovirus-associated. Reported findings show TCR beta sequences accurately forecast HLA-A and HLA-B alleles in most subjects. Later genetic work tied a missense DCLRE1C variant to beta-chain V and J trimming.

The PCR made use of 60 Vbeta and 13 Jbeta primers. Profiled with immunoSEQ multiplex PCR; TCRdb holds only in-frame clones, not every one. The sample holds roughly 280,000 clones, 65% to 85% seen once. To note about this clone: Its cognate antigen is unknown.

The CDR3 has 15 residues. V was pared by 1 base and J by 6 bases, with 12 bases between. Per germline, CDR1 MGHRA and CDR2 YSYEKL. Sequenced: PBMCs. This TCR was recovered from a female donor in good health and CMV-seronegative. This rearrangement joins TRBV4-1 to TRBJ2-2, with D maybe TRBD1 (6 bases). This CDR3 reads CASSQVPGVSGELFF. The CDR3 DNA is TGCGCCAGCAGCCAAGTCCCAGGGGTGTCCGGGGAGCTGTTTTTT.